This TCR beta chain emerged from a study of pediatric ulcerative colitis. Study-wide findings and caveats: Blood samples from a couple of patients yielded substantially fewer templates and were excluded from blood-rectal overlap analysis. All ulcerative colitis patients, but no controls, carried a couple of rectal clonotypes.

Each sample received Survey-level depth of up to 500,000 reads. Sequencing was performed with immunoSEQ multiplex PCR; in TCRdb, only in-frame clones are kept and a portion is missing. The sample consists of 20,000 to 25,000 clones, over 65% of them appearing once. The CDR3 length is 13 residues. Germline V gives CDR1 LGHNA, CDR2 YSLEER. V lost 0 bases, J lost 6 bases, and 7 bases lay in between. Rectal tissue came from one to two pinch biopsies taken at colonoscopy. With respect to this clone: Its matching antigen is unknown.

The clonotype originates from a boy younger than 18 with severe ulcerative colitis. The V and J genes are TRBV4-3 and TRBJ2-3; D not resolved. The sequenced sample consisted of gut tissue. The CDR3 loop is CASSQDTKDTQYF. The DNA for the CDR3 is TGCGCCAGCAGCCAAGATACTAAGGATACGCAGTATTTT.